Listed below are T cell receptor beta chains from one sample, sequenced in a study of cytomegalovirus exposure and HLA in healthy donors. Sequencing used immunoSEQ multiplex PCR; TCRdb keeps in-frame clones, though not all of them. The sample holds 100,000 to 150,000 clones; 89% are singletons and the top ten take roughly 1.2%. Specimen: PBMCs. These TCRs come from a woman aged 18-29 years in good health and CMV-seronegative. The CDR3 runs from the conserved cysteine through the conserved F or W. The order of the fields is D gene, J gene, V gene, clone size, CDR3 DNA, CDR3 protein. The D gene is left open where the match is weak. Size is stated for part of the rows, as once, few or many counts, or as a class when the clone is expanded.

-,TRBJ2-5,TRBV27,-,TGTGCCAGCAGTTTCAAGGGGGGGGGAGAGACCCAGTACTTC,CASSFKGGGETQYF
-,TRBJ1-1,TRBV6-1,-,TGTGCCAGCAGTGGACTTTTGAACACTGAAGCTTTCTTT,CASSGLLNTEAFF
-,TRBJ1-3,TRBV6-1,-,TGTGCCAGCAGCCCCGGGAGCTCTGGAAACACCATATATTTT,CASSPGSSGNTIYF
-,TRBJ2-2,TRBV9,-,TGTGCCAGCAGCGGGCTCACCGGGGAGCTGTTTTTT,CASSGLTGELFF
-,TRBJ1-1,TRBV7-3,-,TGTGCCAGCAGCTTAACATACGGCACTGAAGCTTTCTTT,CASSLTYGTEAFF
-,TRBJ1-3,TRBV7-8,-,TGTGCCAGCAGCTCTTTTCGGACAGCGACCCGAAACACCATATATTTT,CASSSFRTATRNTIYF
TRBD1,TRBJ1-6,TRBV7-9,-,TGTGCCAGCAGCCCAAACAGGGGTAATTCACCCCTCCACTTT,CASSPNRGNSPLHF
TRBD1,TRBJ2-1,TRBV4-2,many,TGTGCCAGCAGCCAAGATCCCGGGACAGGGGGCCATGAGCAGTTCTTC,CASSQDPGTGGHEQFF
-,TRBJ1-2,TRBV6-5,-,TGTGCCAGCAGGTCCACGGCCGTTGGGCGACAAGGCTACACCTTC,CASRSTAVGRQGYTF
-,TRBJ1-1,TRBV25-1,-,TGTGCCAGCAGTGAATTTATTGGAGGGGCTGACACTGAAGCTTTCTTT,CASSEFIGGADTEAFF